These T cell receptor beta chains were read from a single sample in a study of radiation and T cells in renal cell carcinoma. Method: immunoSEQ multiplex PCR; TCRdb's copy keeps in-frame clones and lacks some. The table lists 45,000 to 55,000 clones, 80% of them singletons. The material was blood, obtained from a patient whose treatment included radiotherapy and nephrectomy. The receptors shown here come from a woman between 70 and 85 years old with renal cell carcinoma. CDR3s include the opening cysteine and the closing phenylalanine or tryptophan.

V	J	CDR3
TRBV4-1	TRBJ2-7	CASSQEGAGQGHFSYEQYF
TRBV27	TRBJ2-7	CASSYAGTSSYEQYF
TRBV7-2	TRBJ2-7	CASSTLGGATYEQYF
TRBV11-2	TRBJ2-4	CASSLDLKNIQYF
TRBV7-3	TRBJ1-1	CASSSRRNTEAFF
TRBV7-2	TRBJ2-5	CASSKAGETQYF
TRBV7-2	TRBJ2-7	CASRRPYEQYF
TRBV7-7	TRBJ2-1	CASSPGQHNEQFF
TRBV10-3	TRBJ1-2	CAIRKTENYGYTF
TRBV9	TRBJ2-5	CASSVSDQETQYF
TRBV5-1	TRBJ1-5	CASSLDASNQPQHF
TRBV30	TRBJ1-5	CACGPESNQPQHF
TRBV4-1	TRBJ1-5	CASSHVPENQPQHF
TRBV10-1	TRBJ1-6	CASSEGSSYNSPLHF
TRBV30	TRBJ2-3	CAWNGVVGTDTQYF
TRBV9	TRBJ2-5	CASSVGTGGLETQYF
TRBV6-6	TRBJ2-5	CASSYGQGGQETQYF
TRBV5-6	TRBJ1-6	CASSLVSGGHNSPLHF
TRBV5-4	TRBJ2-7	CASSFWGSGEQYF
TRBV6-5	TRBJ1-2	CASSYDSSYGYTF
TRBV14	TRBJ2-7	CASSLWTSSGEQYF
TRBV30	TRBJ1-2	CAWSVGNGYTF
TRBV7-2	TRBJ1-6	CASSLQGKDSPLHF
TRBV18	TRBJ1-2	CASSAGGDTYGYTF
TRBV30	TRBJ1-2	CAWSPYETAANYGYTF
TRBV5-6	TRBJ2-1	CASSLGGTGEQFF
TRBV18	TRBJ2-5	CASSREYQETQYF
TRBV19	TRBJ1-5	CASSINPYSNQPQHF
TRBV10-3	TRBJ2-2	CAISEREENTGELFF
TRBV30	TRBJ1-3	CAWSAGNSGNTIYF
TRBV5-6	TRBJ1-5	CASSSTYSNQPQHF
TRBV7-9	TRBJ2-7	CASSFPTGFRVSYEQYF
TRBV30	TRBJ1-2	CAWRKQGVDGYTF
TRBV19	TRBJ2-1	CASSIGWRGKRGLNNEQFF
TRBV5-1	TRBJ2-2	CASSQSGELFF
TRBV6-9	TRBJ1-5	CASTDREGQPQHF
TRBV4-3	TRBJ2-2	CASSQGGGGPEELFF